This passage covers 8 T cell receptor beta chains from one sample sequenced in a study of T cells after posttransplantation cyclophosphamide (dated by TCRdb to the mid-2010s). What the treatment or condition label conveys for this sample: high-dose cyclophosphamide on days +3 and +4 as single-agent GVHD prophylaxis. Patients in the PTCy group got busulfan and fludarabine conditioning, a marrow graft from a related or unrelated donor, and cyclophosphamide on days +3 and +4. Library preparation employed the immunoSEQ multiplex PCR assay. Drawn from immuneACCESS, this table holds only the in-frame rearrangements with V and J called that TCRdb kept. Clones are partly lost; checked studies trace under half to an unresolved V gene and leave the rest unexplained. The sample includes some 20,000 clones, with roughly 72% observed a single time. 27% of the sample lies in the top ten. Material: PBMCs, obtained after an allogeneic stem cell transplant with post-transplant cyclophosphamide. The origin of the receptors is a male patient aged 30 to 40 who received an allogeneic stem cell transplant from a related donor, was CMV-positive, and had acute GVHD only. Some T cells may be donor cells from the graft after a transplant.

This clone was recorded once. The CDR3 loop reads CASSQSVADTQYF. The CDR3 DNA follows: TGCGCCAGCAGTCAATCCGTCGCAGATACGCAGTATTTT. This chain links TRBV23-1 with TRBJ2-3, with unresolved D. TRBV23-1 is known as an ORF, though its function is uncertain. The CDR3 totals 13 residues. With 0 bases removed from V and 4 bases from J, the gap between germline ends came to 5 bases.

The rearrangement links TRBV6-5 to TRBJ1-5; the D is unclear. V lost 5 bases and J lost 6, with 11 bases in between. Germline V gives CDR1 MNHEY, CDR2 SVGAGI. This CDR3 has 13 amino acids. The CDR3 bases are TGTGCCAGCAGTCCGTTTCCCGGTCAGCCCCAGCATTTT. Translation: CASSPFPGQPQHF.

The rearrangement joins TRBV5-1 to TRBJ2-1, with a weak D call TRBD2 (5 bases). This CDR3 is 13 amino acids long. V was pared by 4 bases and J by 9 bases, with 14 bases between. Per the germline V gene, CDR1 is SGHRS and CDR2 is YFSETQ. Here the CDR3 DNA reads TGCGCCAGCAGCCTCGACGGACTTTTTGAGCAGTTCTTC. Translated, it gives CASSLDGLFEQFF.

The rearrangement joins TRBV30 to TRBJ2-1, with 10 bases fitting TRBD2. Germline CDR1 GTSNPN, CDR2 SVGIG (reference sequence). The junction had 8 bases not matched to a gene; V was cut back by 2 bases and J by 7 bases. There are 15 residues in the CDR3. The CDR3 region is CAWSKSGGALNEQFF. For the CDR3, the DNA is TGTGCCTGGAGTAAAAGCGGGGGGGCCTTAAATGAGCAGTTCTTC.

The genes are TRBV19 and TRBJ2-7; no firm D call. Trimming left V 5 bases short and J 4 bases short, with 12 bases between. Germline-derived CDR1 and CDR2 are LNHDA and SQIVND (reference sequence). This CDR3 comprises 13 residues. The CDR3 loop reads CASSATVMYEQYF. The CDR3 bases are TGTGCCAGTAGTGCAACGGTGATGTACGAGCAGTACTTC. Variable domain in full (rest from reference TRBV19 and TRBJ2-7): DGGITQSPKYLFRKEGQNVTLSCEQNLNHDAMYWYRQDPGQGLRLIYYSQIVNDFQKGDIAEGYSVSREKKESFPLTVTSAQKNPTAFYLCASSATVMYEQYFGPGTRLTVT.

Details on this clone: A junction boundary mismatches the germline segment, possibly from a read error. Other DNA sequences in this specimen translate into the identical CDR3. V and J are TRBV5-6 and TRBJ1-3, with D perhaps matching TRBD1 (6 bases). CDR1 SGHDT and CDR2 YYEEEE come from the germline V gene. The CDR3 is made up of 15 amino acids. This CDR3 is CASSLAQGSGNTIYF. In DNA, the CDR3 is TGTGCCAGCAGTTTGGCTCAGGGGTCTGGAAACACCATATATTTT.

The genes are TRBV4-1 and TRBJ1-2; no clear D. Trimming left V 0 bases short and J 5 bases short, with 7 bases between. The CDR3 runs 13 residues. Germline lookup yields CDR1 MGHRA and CDR2 YSYEKL. The CDR3 coding sequence is TGCGCCAGCAGCCAAGAGGGAGGGTATGGCTACACCTTC. Translated, it gives CASSQEGGYGYTF.

This chain links TRBV9 with TRBJ2-1, with 10 bases identical to TRBD1. The V gene end was trimmed by 0 bases and the J gene end by 10 bases; junction bases not matched to a gene: 10. The CDR3 contains 16 residues. CDR1 SGDLS and CDR2 YYNGEE come from the germline V gene. Written as DNA, the CDR3 is TGTGCCAGCAGCGTAGAGGGACAGGGGCCGGTGCGGGAGCAGTTCTTC. It translates to CASSVEGQGPVREQFF.